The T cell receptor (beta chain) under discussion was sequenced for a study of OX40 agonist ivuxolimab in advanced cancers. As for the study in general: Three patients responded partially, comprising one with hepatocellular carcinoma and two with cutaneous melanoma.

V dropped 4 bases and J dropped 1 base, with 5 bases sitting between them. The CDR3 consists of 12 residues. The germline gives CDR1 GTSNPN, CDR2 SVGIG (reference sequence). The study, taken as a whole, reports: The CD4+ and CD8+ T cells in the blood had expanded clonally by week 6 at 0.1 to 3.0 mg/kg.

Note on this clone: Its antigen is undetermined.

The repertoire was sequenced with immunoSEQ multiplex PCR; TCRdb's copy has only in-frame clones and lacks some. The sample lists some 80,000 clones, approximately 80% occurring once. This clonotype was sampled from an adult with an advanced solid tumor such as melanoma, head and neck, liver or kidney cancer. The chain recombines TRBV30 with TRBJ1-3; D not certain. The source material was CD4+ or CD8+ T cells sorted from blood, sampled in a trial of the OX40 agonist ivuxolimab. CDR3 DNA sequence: TGTGCCTGGAAAACTTCTGGAAACACCATATATTTT. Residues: CAWKTSGNTIYF.